These 4 T cell receptor beta chains originate from one sample sequenced in a study of blood T cell repertoires in COVID-19. Data came from immunoSEQ multiplex PCR; TCRdb stores just in-frame clones and leaves some out. The sample consists of approximately 44,000 clones, just over 85% of them appearing once. The specimen was peripheral blood. The receptors here all came from a man aged 55 to 69 with active COVID-19.

The count of this clone is one. This sequence joins TRBV9 and TRBJ2-5, with 7 bases matching TRBD2. V gave up 4 bases and J gave up 1 base; unmatched junction bases: 7. The CDR3 is 15 residues long. The germline V gene encodes CDR1 SGDLS and CDR2 YYNGEE. CDR3 nucleotide sequence: TGTGCCAGCAGCCTAAGCGGGACCTCCCAAGAGACCCAGTACTTC. Its translation is CASSLSGTSQETQYF.

The gene calls are TRBV7-2 and TRBJ2-7, with TRBD1 matching 8 bases. Germline values: CDR1 SGHTA, CDR2 FQGNSA. Trimming at V came to 5 bases and at J to 1 base, leaving 7 bases not matched to a gene. The CDR3 has 15 amino acids. In DNA form, the CDR3 reads TGTGCCAGCAGCGTGGAAGGGACAGGTTCCTACGAGCAGTACTTC. Translating it yields CASSVEGTGSYEQYF.

V usage is TRBV6-5 and J usage is TRBJ2-3, with 8 nucleotides matching TRBD1. V lost 7 bases to trimming and J lost 5 bases; unmatched junction nucleotides: 8. This CDR3 region has 14 residues. Germline loops: CDR1 MNHEY, CDR2 SVGAGI. As DNA, the CDR3 is TGTGCCAGCACCGACAGGGGCGCCTTAGATACGCAGTATTTT. Amino acid sequence: CASTDRGALDTQYF.

This chain uses TRBV10-3 with TRBJ2-3, with D maybe TRBD1 (6 bases). The length of the CDR3 is 14 residues. Germline V CDR1 and CDR2: ENHRY, SYGVKD. Trimming took 2 bases from V and 5 from J, leaving 11 bases between them. The CDR3 protein is CAISEGGQQDTQYF. CDR3 DNA sequence: TGTGCCATCAGTGAGGGGGGACAACAAGATACGCAGTATTTT.